This is a list of T cell receptor beta chains from one sample in a study of blood T cell repertoires in COVID-19. Assay used: immunoSEQ multiplex PCR; TCRdb lists only in-frame clones, some missing. Seen here are a few hundred thousand clones, 88% observed once, and the top ten hold approximately 4.3%. The sample taken for sequencing was peripheral blood. These receptors all come from a man in his sixties who had recovered from COVID-19. Both conserved end residues are part of each CDR3. The D gene is left open where the match is weak. Some rows have no size entry. The others give once, few or many, or a class for an expanded clone.

j_gene,abundance,d_gene,v_gene,CDR3nt,CDR3aa
TRBJ2-2,once,.,TRBV11-1,TGTGCCAGCAGATTCGGGGGACTGAAAGGCGGGGAGCTGTTTTTT,CASRFGGLKGGELFF
TRBJ1-2,.,.,TRBV11-1,TGTGCCAGCAGCTTAGTACAGGGCACCCTCTATGGCTACACCTTC,CASSLVQGTLYGYTF
TRBJ1-2,.,.,TRBV5-1,TGCGCCAGCACCGGGGGGTCCGTTCTGGGCGCGATGACTAACTATGGCTACACCTTC,CASTGGSVLGAMTNYGYTF
TRBJ2-5,.,TRBD2,TRBV7-3,TGTGCCAGCAGCTTAGACCTTACTAGCGGGGGTTTTCAAGAGACCCAGTACTTC,CASSLDLTSGGFQETQYF
TRBJ2-7,.,TRBD2,TRBV6-5,TGTGCCAGCAGTCTTAGCGGGGGGACGTACGAGCAGTACTTC,CASSLSGGTYEQYF
TRBJ2-3,.,.,TRBV4-2,TGTGCCAGCAGCCAAGACCTGGGCACGCAGTATTTT,CASSQDLGTQYF
TRBJ2-3,.,TRBD2,TRBV11-1,TGTGCCAGCAGCTTACCCAGGACTAGTTCCCTAGTTACGCAGTATTTT,CASSLPRTSSLVTQYF
TRBJ2-1,.,.,TRBV4-1,TGCGCCAGCAGCCAAGAGCGTGGCGGGGGCCACAGCAATGAGCAGTTCTTC,CASSQERGGGHSNEQFF
TRBJ2-5,.,.,TRBV5-4,TGTGCCAGCAGCTTAGAACCGCGGGGCGGGCAGACCCAGTACTTC,CASSLEPRGGQTQYF
TRBJ2-1,.,TRBD1,TRBV12-3/TRBV12-4,TGTGCCAGCACCGGGACAGGGGTCAATGAGCAGTTCTTC,CASTGTGVNEQFF
TRBJ2-5,.,.,TRBV12-5,TGTGCTAGTGGTTTGGGGGGGGTCAGGCAAGAGACCCAGTACTTC,CASGLGGVRQETQYF
TRBJ2-6,.,.,TRBV7-3,TGTGCCAGCAGCTTGACAGATTCGGGGGCCAACGTCCTGACTTTC,CASSLTDSGANVLTF
TRBJ2-1,.,.,TRBV29-1,TGCAGCGTCAACTACCGGGACATTAGGCGGACCTACAATGAGCAGTTCTTC,CSVNYRDIRRTYNEQFF
TRBJ2-7,.,.,TRBV6-5,TGTGCCAGCAGCAGGGACATCGGGACCTACGAGCAGTACTTC,CASSRDIGTYEQYF
TRBJ2-6,.,.,TRBV18,TGTGCCAGCTCACCAGTGACTTTCAGCTCTGGGGCCAACGTCCTGACTTTC,CASSPVTFSSGANVLTF
TRBJ2-2,.,.,TRBV29-1,TGCAGCGCCTCCCAGGGTGGCACCGGGGAGCTGTTTTTT,CSASQGGTGELFF
TRBJ2-6,.,.,TRBV7-3,TGTGCCAGCAGCTTAGCGGGCTCTGGGGCCAACGTCCTGACTTTC,CASSLAGSGANVLTF
TRBJ1-5,.,TRBD1,TRBV30,TGTGCCTGGAGCGTGGACAGGGGGCGAAAGCCCCAGCATTTT,CAWSVDRGRKPQHF
TRBJ1-1,once,.,TRBV18,TGTGCCAGCTCACAGAGAAACGAGAACACTGAAGCTTTCTTT,CASSQRNENTEAFF
TRBJ2-7,.,.,TRBV27,TGTGCCAGCAGAGACAGTCCCCCGTCCACTTCCTACGAGCAGTACTTC,CASRDSPPSTSYEQYF
TRBJ2-1,.,.,TRBV6-5,TGTGCCAGCAGTTACCCCCCGGGGGTTAGTGAGCAGTTCTTC,CASSYPPGVSEQFF
TRBJ1-2,.,.,TRBV12-5,TGTGCTAGTGGTTTGGTACCGGGGTTAGCTAACTATGGCTACACCTTC,CASGLVPGLANYGYTF
TRBJ1-4,.,TRBD1,TRBV5-1,TGCGCCAGCAGCTTCTTCGGGACAGGGAGTGAAAAACTGTTTTTT,CASSFFGTGSEKLFF
TRBJ2-3,.,.,TRBV9,TGTGCCAGCAGCGAGGAGAAATCTCGGGGGTTGACAGATACGCAGTATTTT,CASSEEKSRGLTDTQYF
TRBJ2-1,.,TRBD1,TRBV5-4,TGTGCCAGCAGCTTTAGGACAGGTTCCAATGAGCAGTTCTTC,CASSFRTGSNEQFF
TRBJ2-2,once,TRBD2,TRBV7-9,TGTGCCAGCAGCTTACCCCGACTAGCGGGTATCACCGGGGAGCTGTTTTTT,CASSLPRLAGITGELFF
TRBJ2-7,.,.,TRBV13,TGTGCCAGCAGCTCGGACAGTTCCTACGAGCAGTACTTC,CASSSDSSYEQYF
TRBJ1-6,once,.,TRBV2,TGTGCCAGCACAAACAGGGTGGGGAAATCACCCCTCCACTTT,CASTNRVGKSPLHF
TRBJ2-7,.,.,TRBV6-5,TGTGCCAGCAGACTCACTAGTCCCTACGAGCAGTACTTC,CASRLTSPYEQYF
TRBJ2-5,.,TRBD1,TRBV12-3/TRBV12-4,TGTGCCAGCACCCCGGGACAGGAAGAGACCCAGTACTTC,CASTPGQEETQYF
TRBJ1-2,.,TRBD1,TRBV19,TGTGCCAGTATCGAACCGCTAGGGCCGGGACAGGGGGAGTATGGCTACACCTTC,CASIEPLGPGQGEYGYTF
TRBJ1-3,once,TRBD1,TRBV10-2,TGCGCCAGCAGTGAGTCGGCGGGACAGGGTCTTCGGCCCTCTGGAAACACCATATATTTT,CASSESAGQGLRPSGNTIYF
TRBJ1-3,.,.,TRBV3-1/TRBV3-2,TGTGCCAGCAGCCAAGATCCCAGGAGGGTTCGAAACACCATATATTTT,CASSQDPRRVRNTIYF
TRBJ2-5,.,TRBD1,TRBV19,TGTGCCAGCGAACAGACAGGGGGCTCAGAGACCCAGTACTTC,CASEQTGGSETQYF
TRBJ2-7,.,TRBD2,TRBV5-1,TGCGCCAGCGGGCCGGGACTAGCGACTTACGAGCAGTACTTC,CASGPGLATYEQYF
TRBJ1-2,.,.,TRBV19,TGTGCCAGTAGTACCCGACAGTATGGCTACACCTTC,CASSTRQYGYTF
TRBJ1-1,few,.,TRBV5-5,TGTGCCAGCAGCAGCAACAGGTTGACTTTCTTT,CASSSNRLTFF
TRBJ2-7,.,TRBD1,TRBV6-5,TGTGCCAGCAGAGTGACAGGGGAAGGATACGAGCAGTACTTC,CASRVTGEGYEQYF
TRBJ1-3,.,.,TRBV9,TGTGCCAGCAGCGTAGTTGGCGGAAACACCATATATTTT,CASSVVGGNTIYF
TRBJ1-1,.,.,TRBV18,TGTGCCAGCTCACCCCGACAGACGGATAACACTGAAGCTTTCTTT,CASSPRQTDNTEAFF
TRBJ1-1,once,.,TRBV5-1,TGCGCCAGCAGCTTGCCGGGTGAAGCTTTCTTT,CASSLPGEAFF
TRBJ2-5,.,TRBD1,TRBV29-1,TGCAGCGTCCGGGACAGGGGAGTACTAGAGACCCAGTACTTC,CSVRDRGVLETQYF
TRBJ2-2,.,.,TRBV7-9,TGTGCCAGCAGCTTAGAACTAAACGGGGAGCTGTTTTTT,CASSLELNGELFF
TRBJ1-1,.,.,TRBV18,TGTGCCAGCTCACCACCGGGCGCTGCAGCGGTAATGGCTGAAGCTTTCTTT,CASSPPGAAAVMAEAFF
TRBJ2-7,.,TRBD1,TRBV2,TGTGCCAGCCTACGGGACAGCTCCTACGAGCAGTACTTC,CASLRDSSYEQYF
TRBJ1-2,.,TRBD1,TRBV6-5,TGTGCCAGCGCGATGCGGGACAGCGGAGCTCGTGGCTACACCTTC,CASAMRDSGARGYTF
TRBJ1-1,.,.,TRBV10-3,TGTGCCATCAGTGAAAGACAGAACACTGAAGCTTTCTTT,CAISERQNTEAFF
TRBJ1-6,.,TRBD1,TRBV5-1,TGCGCCAGCAGCGTCAGGGGGGATGGGATCAATTCACCCCTCCACTTT,CASSVRGDGINSPLHF
TRBJ1-6,.,TRBD1,TRBV7-3,TGTGCCAGCAGCCCGGGACAGTATAATTCACCCCTCCACTTT,CASSPGQYNSPLHF
TRBJ2-5,.,TRBD1,TRBV7-9,TGTGCCAGCAGCCCAATATTTTGGGACAGCCAAGAGACCCAGTACTTC,CASSPIFWDSQETQYF
TRBJ2-7,once,.,TRBV24-1,TGTGCCACCAGTGAGCGCACCAGTGGGCATGACTACGAGCAGTACTTC,CATSERTSGHDYEQYF
TRBJ2-5,.,TRBD2,TRBV3-1/TRBV3-2,TGTGCCAGCAGCCAACTAGCGGGGGGGCCCGTGGAGACCCAGTACTTC,CASSQLAGGPVETQYF
TRBJ1-4,.,TRBD1,TRBV3-1/TRBV3-2,TGTGCCAGCAGCCCCAGACAGGGCCTCGCCCTAGGAAATGAAAAACTGTTTTTT,CASSPRQGLALGNEKLFF
TRBJ1-2,.,.,TRBV7-9,TGTGCCAGCAGCTCCCAGACACTCCTCCTGAAAGGCTACACCTTC,CASSSQTLLLKGYTF
TRBJ2-2,.,TRBD2,TRBV3-1/TRBV3-2,TGTGCCAGCAGCACCCAGAGACTAGCGGGGAACACCGGGGAGCTGTTTTTT,CASSTQRLAGNTGELFF
TRBJ2-6,.,TRBD2,TRBV18,TGTGCCAGCTCACCAAGGGCACTAGCGGGGCATAGCTCTGGGGCCAACGTCCTGACTTTC,CASSPRALAGHSSGANVLTF
TRBJ2-1,.,.,TRBV30,TGTGCCTGGACAGGGGCAGCTCATGAGCAGTTCTTC,CAWTGAAHEQFF
TRBJ1-2,.,.,TRBV4-1,TGCGCCAGCAGCCAATCTAGAGAACGGCTCTATGGCTACACCTTC,CASSQSRERLYGYTF
TRBJ2-2,.,.,TRBV7-3,TGTGCCAGCAGCTTAACTACAGGGTGGAACACCGGGGAGCTGTTTTTT,CASSLTTGWNTGELFF
TRBJ1-6,.,.,TRBV6-5,TGTGCCAGCAGAAGTAAGGGCGCGGGGAATTCACCCCTCCACTTT,CASRSKGAGNSPLHF